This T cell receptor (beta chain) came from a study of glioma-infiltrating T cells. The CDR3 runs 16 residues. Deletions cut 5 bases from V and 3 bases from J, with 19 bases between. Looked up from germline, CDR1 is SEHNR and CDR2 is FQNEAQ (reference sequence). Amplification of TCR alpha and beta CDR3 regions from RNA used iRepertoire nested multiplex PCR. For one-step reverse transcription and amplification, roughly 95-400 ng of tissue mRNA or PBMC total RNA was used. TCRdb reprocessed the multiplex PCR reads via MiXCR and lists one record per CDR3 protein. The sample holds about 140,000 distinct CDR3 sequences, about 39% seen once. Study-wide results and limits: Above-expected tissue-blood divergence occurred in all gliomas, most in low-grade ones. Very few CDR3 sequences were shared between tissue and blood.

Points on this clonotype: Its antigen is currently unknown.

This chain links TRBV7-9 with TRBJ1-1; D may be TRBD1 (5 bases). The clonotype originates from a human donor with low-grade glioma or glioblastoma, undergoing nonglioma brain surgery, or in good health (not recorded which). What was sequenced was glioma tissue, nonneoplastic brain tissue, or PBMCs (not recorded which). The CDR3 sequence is CASSPAGRVLDTEAFF. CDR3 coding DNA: TGTGCCAGCAGCCCCGCGGGCAGGGTTTTAGACACTGAAGCTTTCTTT.